This TCR beta chain was obtained from a study of cytomegalovirus exposure and HLA in healthy donors. Study-level results: Immune exposure information comprised only CMV serostatus.

This clone was seen once. What it recognizes is unknown. One end of the junction fails to match germline, which may point to a read error. The PCR contained 60 Vbeta and 13 Jbeta primers. The assay was immunoSEQ multiplex PCR, and TCRdb's table has in-frame clones only and misses some. This table has about 120,000 clones, approximately 80% appearing once. Germline CDR1 and CDR2: SEHNR and FQNEAQ (reference sequence). The CDR3 runs to 15 residues. The sequencing input was PBMCs. This TCR derives from a human donor in good health. The rearrangement joins TRBV7-9 to TRBJ2-5, with D tentatively TRBD2 (6 bases). CDR3 bases: TGTTCCAGCAGCTTAGGAGGGTTGTTCCAAGAGACCCAGTACTTC. Protein: CSSSLGGLFQETQYF.